The next 14 T cell receptor beta chains were all read from a single sample in a study of blood T cell repertoires in COVID-19. The table came from immunoSEQ multiplex PCR; TCRdb's copy has only in-frame clones and leaves some out. The sample shows some 340,000 clones, about four fifths of them seen only once. Source material: peripheral blood. These receptors were taken from a man aged 25 to 45 with active or convalescent COVID-19.

This clone was recorded only once. V is TRBV21-1 and J is TRBJ2-1; whether TRBD2, the table's D call, matches the DNA was not checked. TRBV21-1 is shown as a pseudogene. CDR3 size: 21 residues. The CDR3 spells CASSRGYRDSPGLAGVVEQFF. CDR3 nucleotides: TGTGCCAGCAGCAGGGGTTACAGGGACAGCCCGGGACTAGCGGGAGTAGTTGAGCAGTTCTTC.

This chain connects TRBV19 to TRBJ2-7; a possible D gene is TRBD2 (7 bases). The germline CDR1 and CDR2 sequences are LNHDA and SQIVND (reference sequence). The CDR3 runs 15 residues. Between the trimmed V and J ends, which lost 5 bases and 2 bases, there was a span of 16 bases. This CDR3 reads CASSVSAGATYEQYF. In DNA form, the CDR3 reads TGTGCCAGTAGTGTCTCGGCGGGGGCCACCTACGAGCAGTACTTC.

The V gene is TRBV28, the J gene TRBJ1-1; D is possibly TRBD1 (5 bases). The CDR3 length is 14 residues. The V end was cut by 6 bases, the J end by 0 bases, with 11 bases between. In germline, CDR1 is MDHEN, CDR2 SYDVKM. CDR3 sequence reads: CASRMGGLNTEAFF. The CDR3 nucleotides are TGTGCCAGCAGGATGGGGGGATTGAACACTGAAGCTTTCTTT.

The genes are TRBV6-6 and TRBJ1-5; tentative D call: TRBD1 (6 bases). In germline, CDR1 is MNHNY, CDR2 SVGAGI (reference sequence). The CDR3 loop spans 14 amino acids. V lost 5 bases, J lost 5 bases, and 13 bases lay in between. CDR3 protein: CASSPGGRYQPQHF. The CDR3 DNA reads TGTGCCAGCAGTCCCGGGGGGCGATATCAGCCCCAGCATTTT.

The V and J genes are TRBV11-3 and TRBJ2-2; maybe TRBD1 (5 bases). Germline-derived CDR1 and CDR2 are SGHNT and YENEEA. The length of the CDR3 is 14 residues. V dropped 3 bases and J dropped 5 bases, with 10 bases sitting between them. CDR3 in amino acids: CASSLLGVTGELFF. In DNA, the CDR3 is TGTGCCAGCAGCTTGTTAGGGGTTACCGGGGAGCTGTTTTTT.

This clone occurred a few times. This chain links TRBV4-3 with TRBJ2-2; D is undetermined. In germline, CDR1 is LGHNA, CDR2 YSLEER. CDR3 length: 13 amino acids. The V gene lost 3 bases and the J gene lost 5 bases, with 7 bases spanning the gap. CDR3: CASSQTGTGELFF. The CDR3 nucleotides read TGCGCCAGCAGCCAGACCGGGACCGGGGAGCTGTTTTTT.

To note about this clone: At one boundary the junction diverges from the germline segment, which might be a read error. In nucleotides, the CDR3 is TGTGCCACCAGTCCCCGGGGACAGGGACCGACTGAAGCTTTCTTT. It yields the protein CATSPRGQGPTEAFF. The chain combines TRBV6-2 or TRBV6-3 with TRBJ1-1; 9 bases are shared with TRBD1. The germline CDR1 and CDR2 sequences are MNHEY and SVGEGT. CDR3 length: 15 residues.

This rearrangement joins TRBV5-1 to TRBJ2-3; a weak D match, TRBD1 (5 bases). CDR3 length: 14 residues. Trimming cost V 1 base and J 6 bases, with 12 bases left between them. Germline CDR1 and CDR2: SGHRS and YFSETQ. CDR3 sequence: CASSLSRARDTQYF. The CDR3 DNA reads TGCGCCAGCAGCTTGAGCAGGGCGAGGGATACGCAGTATTTT.

The genes are TRBV12-3 or TRBV12-4 and TRBJ1-2; D remains unclear. The CDR3 is made up of 12 amino acids. The V gene lost 3 bases and the J gene lost 6 bases, with 8 bases spanning the gap. In nucleotides, the CDR3 is TGTGCCAGCAGTTTTGCCGGGGATGGCTACACCTTC. It encodes CASSFAGDGYTF.

This clone is medium-sized in the sample. The V call is TRBV4-3, the J call TRBJ2-3; TRBD2 agrees at 8 bases. The CDR3 totals 16 residues. In germline, CDR1 is LGHNA, CDR2 YSLEER. Losses at the gene ends were 1 base for V and 3 bases for J; bases not matched to a gene: 6. The CDR3, as DNA: TGCGCCAGCAGCCAAGGTAGCGGGGAACATACAGATACGCAGTATTTT. Protein sequence: CASSQGSGEHTDTQYF.

This clone was seen a single time. This chain uses TRBV24-1 with TRBJ2-1, with TRBD2 identical over 7 bases. Trimming at V came to 3 bases and at J to 8 bases, leaving 12 bases not matched to a gene. Germline lookup yields CDR1 KGHDR and CDR2 SFDVKD. This CDR3 has 16 amino acids. CDR3 in amino acids: CATSDPTSLPRDEQFF. In DNA, the CDR3 is TGTGCCACCAGTGATCCGACTAGCCTTCCAAGGGATGAGCAGTTCTTC.

The chain uses TRBV7-3 and TRBJ2-1, with TRBD2 matching over 10 bases. The CDR3 extends over 15 amino acids. Trimming took 5 bases from V and 5 from J; bases not matched to a gene: 6. Germline V gene sequence: CDR1 SGHTA, CDR2 FQGTGA. The CDR3 protein is CASSASGGAHNEQFF. CDR3 sequence (DNA): TGTGCCAGCAGCGCCAGCGGGGGGGCCCACAATGAGCAGTTCTTC.

This chain joins TRBV7-9 and TRBJ2-2; TRBD2 matches 11 bases. J lost 6 bases, V lost 3 bases, and 6 bases had no gene match. This CDR3 has 16 amino acids. Germline CDR1 SEHNR, CDR2 FQNEAQ (reference sequence). Written as DNA, the CDR3 is TGTGCCAGCAGCTTTACTAGCGGGAGCGAAGCCGGGGAGCTGTTTTTT. This codes for CASSFTSGSEAGELFF.

Many counts were recorded for this clone. V gene TRBV9 combines with J gene TRBJ2-2; TRBD1 aligns across 7 bases. Trimming took 0 bases from V and 2 from J; bases not matched to a gene: 7. In germline, CDR1 is SGDLS, CDR2 YYNGEE. This CDR3 spans 17 amino acids. The CDR3 nucleotides read TGTGCCAGCAGCGTAGGTCCGGGGACAGCCAACACCGGGGAGCTGTTTTTT. This gives the protein CASSVGPGTANTGELFF.